A selection of T cell receptor beta chains follows, all from one sample in a study of circulating CD8 cells and anti-PD-1 response in melanoma. TCRdb re-called the reads through MiXCR, storing one row per CDR3 protein. The table shows several hundred distinct CDR3 sequences, with 6.7% occurring only once. Sequenced material: CD8+ T cells from PBMCs, taken at baseline or after one month of anti-PD-1 therapy (not recorded which). The origin of the receptors is a human donor with melanoma. The CDR3 runs from the conserved cysteine through the conserved F or W. Fields, in order: J gene, clone size, V gene, D gene, CDR3 DNA, CDR3 protein. A D gene is named only where the DNA matches it firmly. Where a row states a size, it is once, few, many or the class of an expanded clone; other rows omit it.

>TRBJ2-3|large|TRBV7-8|-
TGTGCCAGCAGCCGGCGGGGACCAAACACAGATACGCAGTATTTT
CASSRRGPNTDTQYF
>TRBJ2-5|-|TRBV27|TRBD2
TGTGCCAGCAGTTTTGACCCTAGCGGGGCACAAGAGACCCAGTACTTC
CASSFDPSGAQETQYF
>TRBJ2-1|-|TRBV5-4|-
TGTGCCAGCAACGACGGGGGGCTTGGTTATGAGCAGTTCTTC
CASNDGGLGYEQFF
>TRBJ2-1|hyperexpanded|TRBV20-1|-
TGCAGTGCTAGCACCCGGGACGGATGGAACAATGAGCAGTTCTTC
CSASTRDGWNNEQFF
>TRBJ2-7|large|TRBV29-1|-
TGCAGCGTTGAAGATGTGGGGCAGTACGAGCAGTACTTC
CSVEDVGQYEQYF
>TRBJ2-5|-|TRBV28|-
TGTGCCAGCAGTCCCCCCGGGCCGGAGACCCAGTACTTC
CASSPPGPETQYF
>TRBJ2-3|-|TRBV14|-
TGTGCCAGCAGCCAAGATCTATCGAGGGGCTACACAGATACGCAGTATTTT
CASSQDLSRGYTDTQYF
>TRBJ2-2|medium-sized|TRBV29-1|-
TGCAGCGTTGAAGAAGGTACCGGGGAGCTGCTTTTT
CSVEEGTGELLF
>TRBJ1-1|medium-sized|TRBV28|-
TGTGCCAGCACTTGGGACAACACTGAAGCTTTCTTT
CASTWDNTEAFF
>TRBJ2-1|large|TRBV7-2|-
TGTGCCAGCAGCTTAGTTGGGGGGAGCTCCTACAATGAGCAGTTCTTC
CASSLVGGSSYNEQFF
>TRBJ1-2|large|TRBV25-1|-
TGTGCCAGCAGTGTACTCCTAAACTATGGCTACACCTTC
CASSVLLNYGYTF
>TRBJ2-7|large|TRBV5-4|-
TGTGCCAGCAGCCTAGAGGGGCCCGCCTACGAGCAGTACTTC
CASSLEGPAYEQYF
>TRBJ2-1|large|TRBV5-1|-
TGCGCCAGCAGCTTGTACGGCAGGGTGAGCGATGAGCAGTTCTTC
CASSLYGRVSDEQFF
>TRBJ1-5|large|TRBV6-5|-
TGTGCCAGCAAGGCGGGATCGGAGCAGCCCCAGCATTTT
CASKAGSEQPQHF
>TRBJ2-7|large|TRBV4-1|-
TGCGCCAGCAGCCAAGATCGGAGCTCTTTGGGCGAGCAGTACTTC
CASSQDRSSLGEQYF
>TRBJ2-1|large|TRBV29-1|TRBD1
TGCAGCGTTGGTGGGACAGGCTACTCCTACAATGAGCAGTTCTTC
CSVGGTGYSYNEQFF
>TRBJ2-3|-|TRBV29-1|TRBD2
TGCAGCGTTACTTGGGCGGGGGAGATGGATACGCAGTATTTT
CSVTWAGEMDTQYF